What follows describes a single T cell receptor beta chain. This specimen belongs to a study of blood T cell repertoires in COVID-19. Turning to the study itself: COVID-19 samples from acute and convalescent phases originated in the United States, Italy and Spain. From T cells, B-cell-depleted T cells, or PBMCs came the material, which was cDNA or gDNA.

Original analysis: Estimated nucleated cell counts came from reference gene primer amplification. Generated by immunoSEQ multiplex PCR, the TCRdb table keeps only in-frame clones and is missing some. That table is the source of V, J and clone size, and D and trimming were worked out from the DNA. The table has 200,000 to 250,000 clones, 84% seen once. Germline CDR1 is LGHNT and CDR2 is FRNRAP. This CDR3 contains 13 residues. J was trimmed by 5 bases and V by 1 base; bases with no gene match: 1. The chain has TRBV12-5 and TRBJ1-2, with TRBD1 identical over 7 bases. This clonotype was sampled from a woman aged 60-75 years who had recovered from COVID-19. Sequencing input: peripheral blood. The CDR3 DNA follows: TGTGCTAGTGGTTTGGCCAGGGGGTATGGCTACACCTTC. This encodes CASGLARGYGYTF. The entire variable domain, with the rest obtained from reference TRBV12-5 and TRBJ1-2, is as follows: DARVTQTPRHKVTEMGQEVTMRCQPILGHNTVFWYRQTMMQGLELLAYFRNRAPLDDSGMPKDRFSAEMPDATLATLKIQPSEPRDSAVYFCASGLARGYGYTFGSGTRLTVV.